The 8 T cell receptor beta chains below were found in one sample sequenced in a study of blood T cell repertoires in COVID-19. This table comes from immunoSEQ multiplex PCR, and its TCRdb copy is limited to in-frame clones, with some not included. The sample contains around 250,000 clones, roughly four fifths of which appear only once. Sequenced sample: peripheral blood. The source is a woman younger than 35 with acute or convalescent COVID-19.

The chain joins TRBV28 to TRBJ1-3; tentative D call: TRBD1 (6 bases). V lost 6 bases and J 1 base, leaving 16 bases between the germline ends. CDR3 length: 16 amino acids. Germline loops: CDR1 MDHEN, CDR2 SYDVKM. CDR3: CASSLGGAISGNTIYF. The CDR3 region has the DNA TGTGCCAGCAGCCTGGGGGGGGCCATTTCTGGAAACACCATATATTTT.

A few counts support this clone. The CDR3 coding sequence is TGTGCCAGCAGGACATTGGGACAGGGAACATCACCCCTCCACTTT. Amino acid sequence: CASRTLGQGTSPLHF. The chain couples TRBV6-5 to TRBJ1-6; TRBD1 agrees at 9 bases. The CDR3 is 15 amino acids. CDR1 and CDR2 (germline): MNHEY, SVGAGI. Losses at the gene ends were 6 bases for V and 10 bases for J; bases not matched to a gene: 10.

This clone was observed a few times. V is TRBV19 and J is TRBJ1-1, with TRBD1 identical over 9 bases. Germline-derived CDR1 and CDR2 are LNHDA and SQIVND (reference sequence). With V trimmed by 5 bases and J by 4 bases, 8 bases remained unmatched. The CDR3 is made up of 15 amino acids. The CDR3 coding sequence is TGTGCCAGTAGTCCCCGACAGGGGGTTGGCACTGAAGCTTTCTTT. Its translation is CASSPRQGVGTEAFF.

This clone was counted once. The chain combines TRBV13 with TRBJ2-7, with D uncertain. The length of the CDR3 is 11 residues. CDR1 is PRHDT, CDR2 FYEKMQ, per germline (reference sequence). V shed 1 base and J shed 5 bases, with 3 bases lying between them. The CDR3 here is CASSLADEQYF. CDR3 nucleotide sequence: TGTGCCAGCAGCTTAGCTGACGAGCAGTACTTC.

The chain combines TRBV25-1 with TRBJ2-1, with TRBD2 matching over 15 bases. The CDR3 totals 17 residues. Trimming removed 3 bases from V and 4 bases from J; junction bases left unmatched: 4. Germline assignment: CDR1 MGHDK and CDR2 SYGVNS. The CDR3 nucleotides read TGTGCCAGCAGTGATTCAGGACTAGCGGGAGGGTACAATGAGCAGTTCTTC. Translating gives CASSDSGLAGGYNEQFF.

This chain uses TRBV12-3 or TRBV12-4 with TRBJ1-5; D is unresolved. Trimming cost V 3 bases and J 3 bases, with 3 bases left between them. This CDR3 contains 12 residues. This CDR3 reads CASSFHNQPQHF. In DNA form, the CDR3 reads TGTGCCAGCAGTTTCCACAATCAGCCCCAGCATTTT.

The CDR3: CASSFRRDLPTGTQYF. CDR3 DNA: TGTGCCAGCAGTTTTCGGAGGGATTTACCTACCGGGACCCAGTACTTC. The genes are TRBV27 and TRBJ2-5, with D perhaps matching TRBD2 (6 bases). V was pared by 3 bases and J by 7 bases, with 21 bases between. CDR3 length: 16 amino acids. CDR1 is MNHEY, CDR2 SMNVEV, per germline (reference sequence).

This clone was observed a few times. The rearrangement joins TRBV6-4 to TRBJ2-1; 8 nucleotides agree with TRBD2. The CDR3 loop spans 16 amino acids. V lost 4 bases to trimming and J lost 10 bases; unmatched junction nucleotides: 15. Looked up from germline, CDR1 is MRHNA and CDR2 is SNTAGT. The CDR3 nucleotides are TGTGCCAGCAGTGTCTCCAGCGGGAGCGAGTACAGAGAGCAGTTCTTC. Translated: CASSVSSGSEYREQFF.